The sequence of this TCR beta chain was determined in a study of T cell responses to AZD1222 COVID-19 vaccine. The method was immunoSEQ multiplex PCR; TCRdb's version includes in-frame clones alone and lacks a portion of them. This table has 57,000 or so clones, around 82% appearing once. Study-wide results and limits: Baseline seropositivity occurred in only 5 to 7 AZD1222 recipients. Mostly white British, mostly female donors; authors suggested clonal diversity may be underestimated.

The germline V gene has CDR1 LNHDA and CDR2 SQIVND (reference sequence). The CDR3 loop spans 15 amino acids. The V and J ends lost 5 bases and 8 bases, in that order; junction bases with no gene match: 7. Of note for this clone: Its matching antigen is unknown.

The TCR sequence derives from an adult who received the AZD1222 COVID-19 vaccine. Sample: peripheral blood, taken 28 days after the second AZD1222 dose. This chain joins TRBV19 and TRBJ2-3; 13 bases fit TRBD2. The CDR3 bases are TGTGCCAGTAGTCGCGGACTAGCGGGAGACGGTACGCAGTATTTT. Translated, it gives CASSRGLAGDGTQYF.